Below, 7 T cell receptor beta chains from the same sample are listed, as sequenced in a study of shared clonotypes between healthy human individuals. The protocol was immunoSEQ multiplex PCR, while the TCRdb copy is restricted to in-frame clones and leaves out a portion. This sample has roughly 2,300,000 clones, with roughly 92% found just once. The sequencing sample was made of naive CD4+ T cells from PBMCs. Subset meaning: CD45RA+ positively selected. Receptor source: a man between 18 and 35 years old in good health. Some clones in this sample may be carry-over from other donors' samples.

V usage is TRBV11-3 and J usage is TRBJ2-1; D not resolved. The CDR3 is 17 residues long. Deletions cut 10 bases from V and 0 bases from J, with 22 bases between. Germline V lookup: CDR1 SGHNT, CDR2 YENEEA. The CDR3 region is CANNKNHKNYSYNEQFF. CDR3 bases: TGTGCCAACAATAAAAATCATAAAAATTACTCCTACAATGAGCAGTTCTTC.

The rearrangement uses TRBV2 and TRBJ1-2, with D uncertain. V was shortened by 4 bases and J by 8 bases, with 20 bases between the two germline ends. Germline-derived CDR1 and CDR2 are SNHLY and FYNNEI. This CDR3 has 15 residues. CDR3 sequence reads: CASSGESSKVGGYTF. The CDR3 DNA follows: TGTGCCAGCAGTGGGGAGTCATCTAAAGTGGGAGGCTACACCTTC.

The V call is TRBV19, the J call TRBJ1-5; tentative D call: TRBD1 (6 bases). Trimming removed 5 bases from V and 0 bases from J, with 8 bases in between. Germline CDR1 and CDR2: LNHDA and SQIVND (reference sequence). The CDR3 length is 14 residues. The CDR3 nucleotides are TGTGCCAGTAGTCTAGGGGGTAGCAATCAGCCCCAGCATTTT. Translating it yields CASSLGGSNQPQHF.

V usage is TRBV7-3 and J usage is TRBJ2-1; D perhaps matches TRBD2 (5 bases). Trimming cost V 1 base and J 2 bases, with 12 bases left between them. The CDR3 is made up of 16 amino acids. The germline CDR1 and CDR2 sequences are SGHTA and FQGTGA. The CDR3 region is CASSLMPGSAYNEQFF. As DNA, the CDR3 is TGTGCCAGCAGCTTAATGCCGGGGAGTGCCTACAATGAGCAGTTCTTC.

CDR3 coding DNA: TGTGCCAGCAGTGAATTCTGGGAATCCGGGGAGCTGTTTTTT. Its translation is CASSEFWESGELFF. The chain uses TRBV25-1 and TRBJ2-2; D unresolved. This CDR3 region has 14 residues. CDR1 and CDR2 (germline): MGHDK, SYGVNS. Trimming left V 1 base short and J 6 bases short, with 9 bases between.

This sequence joins TRBV15 and TRBJ2-3; D unresolved. Trimming cost V 1 base and J 2 bases, with 10 bases left between them. CDR1 LNHNV and CDR2 YYDKDF come from the germline V gene (reference sequence). The CDR3 consists of 15 residues. The CDR3 coding sequence is TGTGCCACCAGCAGAGGAAGGGTTACCACAGATACGCAGTATTTT. Translated: CATSRGRVTTDTQYF.

The chain is built from TRBV10-1 and TRBJ1-1; D not resolved. Trimming took off 3 bases at V and 2 bases at J, with 10 bases between the two ends. The CDR3 is 14 amino acids. The germline CDR1 and CDR2 sequences are WNHNN and SYGVQD (reference sequence). As DNA, the CDR3 is TGCGCCAGCAGTGAATTCCGAGATAACACTGAAGCTTTCTTT. Its translation is CASSEFRDNTEAFF.